Sequencing of this TCR beta chain was carried out in a study of shared clonotypes between healthy human individuals (dated by TCRdb to about 2020). In terms of the full investigation: The cohort comprised a couple of women and a few men aged 18 to 49 years. For each donor, CD4 naive and CD4 memory were each given three plates, CD8 naive was given two plates, and CD8 memory was given one plate. Each donor's leukapheresis produced roughly between roughly 0.94 and 9.5 billion PBMCs. Libraries were prepared and TCR repertoires were sequenced by different laboratories using diverse techniques, in order to increase sequencing depth and limit assay-specific biases. To estimate repertoire size and how much clonotypes are shared between individuals, the study performed deep sequencing of blood TCR repertoires from about five healthy adults. Study-wide findings and limitations: Pairwise subsampling led to the expectation that sequencing depth would affect the degree of clonotype sharing among donors. Larger estimated clonotype richness was generally found for naive subsets than for memory subsets. Compared with non-shared clonotypes, the clonotypes found in all four sorted-subset donors had higher generation probabilities. Incomplete sequencing was indicated by rarefaction of sorted-subset datasets, despite the large sequencing depth. Only blood was sampled, and tissue TCR repertoires likely differ from those in blood. Across a few donors, roughly 5% of naive CD4, more than 3% of naive CD8, 2.3% of memory CD4, and approximately 0.4% of memory CD8 clonotypes were shared. The genetic and exposure-history diversity represented was limited by the small number of donors.

Donors were healthy HIV-negative adults with no recently reported acute infections or vaccinations. Every donor was a Caucasian adult living in Nashville, Tennessee, USA. CD4+ T cells were enriched through magnetic negative selection, after which naive cells were positively selected on CD45RA and the remaining negative fraction served as the memory subset. After blood collection by leukapheresis, PBMCs were isolated using Ficoll-Histopaque density gradient centrifugation and then cryopreserved in the vapor phase of liquid nitrogen. Purity and quantity of every magnetically sorted T cell population were checked by analytical flow cytometry. Genomic DNA was isolated from every sorted fraction and measured by UV absorbance on a Nanodrop 2000c. Using the deep immunoSEQ assay, multiplex PCR amplified TCR CDR3 regions from genomic DNA. Extracted genomic DNA from each cell subset was spread evenly across all wells of several immunoSEQ 96-well plates, with each plate serving as a replicate. For sorted subsets, 200 to 250 ng of genomic DNA, equivalent to 25,000 to 30,000 T cell genomes, went into each replicate PCR. Purified libraries were quantified with a Qubit 3.0 fluorometer, sized on a Bioanalyzer 2100, and re-quantified with the KAPA Library Quantification kit. Each immunoSEQ 96-well plate was sequenced on its own single-read 150-cycle Illumina NextSeq 550 flow cell. As for how the authors treated the data: Because the immunoSEQ output included only junctional sequences and no quality scores, the filtering could not be the same as the filtering used for full-length reads. Sequences were annotated with PyIR, a Python wrapper for IgBLAST v1.9, using IMGT germline references to assign V/J genes and CDR3. Reads were removed for weak V/J assignments (E-value above 1e-6), missing CDR3, stop codons, out-of-frame junctions, or ambiguous translated residues. A V3J clonotype was defined by an identical inferred V gene, J gene, and CDR3 amino acid sequence. To compute the percentage overlap between repertoires, the number of shared unique clonotypes was divided by the size of the smaller repertoire. Repertoire richness was assessed with RTK rarefaction, the Chao1 estimator, and Recon v2.1 estimates of unobserved clonotypes. Generation probabilities were computed with OLGA for all TCRbeta clonotypes obtained by the gDNA method from several donors. TCRdb re-hosts the immuneACCESS table, in-frame sequences only. Its copies lack some clones; in the studies checked, an unresolved V gene accounts for under half of them, and the cause for the rest is not known. The V and J calls and clone size were taken over from that table, and D and trimming were inferred from the DNA. Here the sample has about 600,000 clones; less than 98% occur a single time. The top ten clonotypes cover around 0.06% of the sample.

This clone has just one count. The target of this receptor is not known. No base quality values were provided; no much bigger clone lies one nucleotide off. Per the germline V gene (reference sequence), SGHNT is the CDR1 and YYREEE is the CDR2. V is pared back by 0 bases and J by 1 base, with 10 bases lying between the germline termini. The CDR3 numbers 15 residues from cysteine through phenylalanine. This entry keeps only the CDR3 DNA: 45 bases, framed from base 1. This chain joins TRBV5-4 to TRBJ2-5; no D gene is confidently identified. Sequencing used naive CD4+ T cells sorted from blood. The sample's cell subset or site label, decoded: CD45RA+ positively selected. This clonotype originated in a woman in her twenties or thirties in good health. The nucleotides read TGTGCCAGCAGCTTGGCGCGGACCTTCCAAGAGACCCAGTACTTC. This sequence encodes CASSLARTFQETQYF.